The 13 T cell receptor beta chains listed next were all sequenced from one sample in a study of identical twins. TCRdb reprocessed the 5' RACE reads with MiXCR, giving one entry per CDR3 protein. The table includes 200,000 to 300,000 distinct CDR3 sequences, under 12% detected once. Sequencing used memory T cells sorted from blood. All receptors derive from a man aged 50 or older in good health.

This clonotype was seen at least ten times. Compared with germline, one end of the junction differs, possibly owing to a read error. V and J are TRBV20-1 and TRBJ1-1, with D hard to call. CDR3 size: 16 residues. Germline CDR1 DFQATT, CDR2 SNEGSKA (reference sequence). The CDR3 reads CSARDLRDWANAEAFF. The DNA of the CDR3 is TGCAGTGCTAGAGATCTACGAGACTGGGCGAACGCTGAAGCTTTCTTT.

The J gene is TRBJ1-2, the V gene TRBV5-6; possible D gene TRBD1, 5 bases. The CDR3 is 15 amino acids. Germline V gene lookup returns CDR1 SGHDT and CDR2 YYEEEE. Between the trimmed V and J ends, which lost 3 bases and 4 bases, there was a span of 16 bases. The CDR3 loop reads CASSWRQGRSYGYTF. The CDR3 region has the DNA TGTGCCAGCAGCTGGAGGCAGGGTCGAAGCTATGGCTACACCTTC.

This clonotype appeared many times. V usage is TRBV7-2 and J usage is TRBJ2-1; D is perhaps TRBD2 (5 bases). CDR1 and CDR2 (germline): SGHTA, FQGNSA. The CDR3 covers 13 residues. The V and J ends lost 3 bases and 6 bases respectively, with 9 bases between them. The DNA for the CDR3 is TGTGCCAGCAGCTTGGACTGGACCAATGAGCAGTTCTTC. Protein: CASSLDWTNEQFF.

V usage is TRBV12-3 or TRBV12-4 and J usage is TRBJ1-2; 9 bases agree with TRBD1. The CDR3 is made up of 17 amino acids. V dropped 5 bases and J dropped 2; count of bases not matched to a gene: 12. In nucleotides, the CDR3 is TGTGCCAGCAGTGCCGCGGGGACAGGGATGGCCAACTATGGCTACACCTTC. It yields the protein CASSAAGTGMANYGYTF.

This chain links TRBV6-5 with TRBJ1-4; 9 positions agree with TRBD1. The junction had 7 bases not matched to a gene; V was cut back by 0 bases and J by 8 bases. Germline V gene data show CDR1 as MNHEY and CDR2 as SVGAGI. The CDR3 runs 16 residues. As DNA, the CDR3 is TGTGCCAGCAGTTACTCGTCAACGACAGGGGGGGAAAAACTGTTTTTT. Translated: CASSYSSTTGGEKLFF.

The rearrangement links TRBV15 to TRBJ1-2, with TRBD1 matching 7 bases. CDR1 and CDR2 from the germline V gene are LNHNV and YYDKDF (reference sequence). The CDR3 contains 15 residues. The junction had 5 bases not matched to a gene; V was cut back by 0 bases and J by 4 bases. The CDR3 sequence is CATSRDSRTGYGYTF. The CDR3, as DNA: TGTGCCACCAGCAGAGATTCTCGGACAGGCTATGGCTACACCTTC.

This clonotype turned up a few times. The V call is TRBV9, the J call TRBJ1-1; D uncertain. The CDR3 totals 14 residues. Germline V gene sequence: CDR1 SGDLS, CDR2 YYNGEE. Trimming took 0 bases from V and 5 from J, leaving 11 bases between them. In DNA form, the CDR3 reads TGTGCCAGCAGCGTAGCACCTCTGGGGACTGAAGCTTTCTTT. Encoded protein: CASSVAPLGTEAFF.

The table lists this clonotype with a few counts. V and J are TRBV6-2 or TRBV6-3 and TRBJ2-3, with 7 nucleotides matching TRBD1. The length of the CDR3 is 18 residues. V dropped 0 bases and J dropped 4; count of bases not matched to a gene: 13. Germline V CDR1 and CDR2: MNHEY, SVGEGT. CDR3 in amino acids: CASSYSGVDRAGADTQYF. The CDR3 DNA is TGTGCCAGCAGTTACTCGGGAGTCGACAGGGCCGGGGCAGATACGCAGTATTTT.

This chain uses TRBV19 with TRBJ2-2; the match to TRBD2 covers 8 bases. Trimming removed 3 bases from V and 6 bases from J; junction bases left unmatched: 6. CDR1 is LNHDA and CDR2 is SQIVND in the germline V gene (reference sequence). CDR3 length: 15 amino acids. The CDR3 nucleotides are TGTGCCAGTAGTATTGCGGGAGCGGGGGCCGGGGAGCTGTTTTTT. This sequence encodes CASSIAGAGAGELFF.

This clonotype was seen at least ten times. The chain has TRBV29-1 and TRBJ1-1; D is undetermined. The V and J ends lost 6 bases and 2 bases respectively, with 13 bases between them. The CDR3 has 13 amino acids. Germline assignment: CDR1 SQVTM and CDR2 ANQGSEA. The CDR3 loop reads CSVDTNQNTEAFF. The CDR3, as DNA: TGCAGCGTAGACACAAACCAAAACACTGAAGCTTTCTTT.

This CDR3 is CASSYVGTGDGYTF. CDR3 coding DNA: TGTGCCAGCAGTTACGTTGGGACAGGGGATGGCTACACCTTC. The genes are TRBV6-5 and TRBJ1-2, with 10 nucleotides matching TRBD1. The germline gives CDR1 MNHEY, CDR2 SVGAGI. This CDR3 contains 14 residues. The V and J ends lost 2 bases and 6 bases, in that order; junction bases with no gene match: 3.

This clonotype was counted only a few times. Germline and junction disagree at one end, which may indicate a read error. The chain employs TRBV29-1 and TRBJ2-2; D is ambiguous. In germline, CDR1 is SQVTM, CDR2 ANQGSEA. The CDR3 extends over 12 amino acids. In DNA form, the CDR3 reads TGCAGCGCTGAAACTGGCACCGGGGAGCTGTTTTTT. Protein product: CSAETGTGELFF.

This clonotype was seen repeatedly, ten times or more. For the CDR3, the DNA is TGTGCCAGCAGCCCTAGGGGGAGGGGGACAGGCGACTACGAGCAGTACTTC. Protein: CASSPRGRGTGDYEQYF. J is TRBJ2-7 and V is TRBV7-2, with D perhaps TRBD1 (8 bases). V lost 5 bases, J lost 3 bases, and 23 bases lay in between. This CDR3 comprises 17 residues. Germline CDR1 is SGHTA and CDR2 is FQGNSA.